Detailed here is one TCR beta chain. TCRdb re-derived calls from the PCR reads in MiXCR, one entry per CDR3 protein. Of 15,000 or so distinct CDR3 sequences in the sample, 50% to 55% were seen once. This CDR3 region has 13 residues. The germline gives CDR1 SGHTA, CDR2 FQGTGA. The sample belongs to a study of tumor-infiltrating lymphocytes in oesophageal squamous cell carcinoma. The receptor comes from a female donor with esophageal squamous cell carcinoma. The sample consisted of esophageal tumor tissue. The genes are TRBV7-3 and TRBJ2-7; 9 bases line up with TRBD1. The last part of the DNA fits TRBJ2-1 better; the J call may be wrong. CDR3 bases: TGTGCCAGCAGCTCCCGACAGGGGGACGAGCAGTTCTTC. The encoded protein is CASSSRQGDEQFF.